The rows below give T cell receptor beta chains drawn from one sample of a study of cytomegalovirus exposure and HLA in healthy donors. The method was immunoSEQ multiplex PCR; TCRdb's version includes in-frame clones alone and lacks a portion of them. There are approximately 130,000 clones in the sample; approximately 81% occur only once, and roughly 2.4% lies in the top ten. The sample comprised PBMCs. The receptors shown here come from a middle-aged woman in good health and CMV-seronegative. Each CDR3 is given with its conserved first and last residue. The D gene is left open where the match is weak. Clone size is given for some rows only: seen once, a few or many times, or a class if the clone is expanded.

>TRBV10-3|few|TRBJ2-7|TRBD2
TGTGCCATCAGTGAGTCCCGTGTAGCGGGTTCCTACGAGCAGTACTTC
CAISESRVAGSYEQYF
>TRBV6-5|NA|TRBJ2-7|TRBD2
TGTGCCAGCAGCGGGACTAGCGCCACCTACGAGCAGTACTTC
CASSGTSATYEQYF
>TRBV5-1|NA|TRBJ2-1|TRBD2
TGCGCCAGCAGCTTGGTGGCTAGCGGGAGGTTGAATGAGCAGTTCTTC
CASSLVASGRLNEQFF
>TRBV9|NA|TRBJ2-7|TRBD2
TGTGCCAGCAGCGTAGATGGCGGGAGGGGATCCTACGAGCAGTACTTC
CASSVDGGRGSYEQYF
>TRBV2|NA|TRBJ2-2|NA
TGTGCCAGCAGTTCCCCAGGAGGGGGGGCCGGGGAGCTGTTTTTT
CASSSPGGGAGELFF
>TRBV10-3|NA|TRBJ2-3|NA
TGTGCCATCAGTGATTACGGCGGGGAGAGCACAGATACGCAGTATTTT
CAISDYGGESTDTQYF
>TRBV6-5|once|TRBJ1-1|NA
TGTGCCAGCACCCCAGAGGACAGATTGAACACTGAAGCTTTCTTT
CASTPEDRLNTEAFF
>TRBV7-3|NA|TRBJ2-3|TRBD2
TGTGCCAGCAGCTCCGGAGGACGGACTAGCGGGTATGGAGATACGCAGTATTTT
CASSSGGRTSGYGDTQYF
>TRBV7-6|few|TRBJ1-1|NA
TGTGCCAGCAGCCGGACACGGAACACTGAAGCTTTCTTT
CASSRTRNTEAFF
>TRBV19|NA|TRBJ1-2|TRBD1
TGTGCCAGTAGTGCAAGAACAAACCGGGACAGATATGGCTACACCTTC
CASSARTNRDRYGYTF
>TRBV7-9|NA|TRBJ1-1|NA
TGTGCCAGCAGCCGGACAGACACTGAAGCTTTCTTT
CASSRTDTEAFF
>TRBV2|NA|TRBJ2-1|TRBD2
TGTGCCAGCAGTATTAGCGGGTTTGAGCAGTTCTTC
CASSISGFEQFF
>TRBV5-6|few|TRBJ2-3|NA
TGTGCCAGCAGCTTAAGAGGGGACTCCACAGATACGCAGTATTTT
CASSLRGDSTDTQYF